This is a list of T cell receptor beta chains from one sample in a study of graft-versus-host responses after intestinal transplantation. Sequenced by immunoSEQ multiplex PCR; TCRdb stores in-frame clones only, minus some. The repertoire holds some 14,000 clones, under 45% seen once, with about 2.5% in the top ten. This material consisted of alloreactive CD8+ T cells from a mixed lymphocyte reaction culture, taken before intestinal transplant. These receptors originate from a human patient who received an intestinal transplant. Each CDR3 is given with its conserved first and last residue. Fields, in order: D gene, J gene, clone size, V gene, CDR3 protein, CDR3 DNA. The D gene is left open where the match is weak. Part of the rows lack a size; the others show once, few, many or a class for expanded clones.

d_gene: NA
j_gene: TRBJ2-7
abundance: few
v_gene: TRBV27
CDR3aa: CASSFGGLSYEQYF
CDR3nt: TGTGCCAGCAGTTTCGGGGGGCTATCCTACGAGCAGTACTTC

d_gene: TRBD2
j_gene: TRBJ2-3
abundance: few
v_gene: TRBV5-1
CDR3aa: CASSLGLAGYTDTQYF
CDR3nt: TGCGCCAGCAGCCTGGGACTAGCGGGGTACACAGATACGCAGTATTTT

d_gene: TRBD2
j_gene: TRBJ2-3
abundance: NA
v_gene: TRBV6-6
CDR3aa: CASSRTSGADTQYF
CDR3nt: TGTGCCAGCAGTAGGACTAGCGGGGCAGATACGCAGTATTTT

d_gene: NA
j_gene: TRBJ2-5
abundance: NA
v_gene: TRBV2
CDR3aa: CASSEVSGNQETQYF
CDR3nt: TGTGCCAGCAGTGAAGTCTCGGGGAACCAAGAGACCCAGTACTTC

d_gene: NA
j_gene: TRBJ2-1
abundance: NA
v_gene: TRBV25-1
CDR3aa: CASGPGGDSNEQFF
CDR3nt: TGTGCCAGCGGGCCGGGGGGCGACTCCAATGAGCAGTTCTTC

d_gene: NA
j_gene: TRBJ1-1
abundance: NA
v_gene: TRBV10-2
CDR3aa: CASKGGGPRPEAFF
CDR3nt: TGCGCCAGCAAGGGGGGTGGCCCTCGCCCTGAAGCTTTCTTT

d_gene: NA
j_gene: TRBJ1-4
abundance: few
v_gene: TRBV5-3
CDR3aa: CARSASRGNEKLFF
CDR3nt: TGTGCCAGAAGTGCCTCGAGGGGTAATGAAAAACTGTTTTTT

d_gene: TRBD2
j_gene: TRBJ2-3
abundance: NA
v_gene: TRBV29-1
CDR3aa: CSAKGGITDTQYF
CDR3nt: TGCAGCGCCAAGGGAGGGATAACAGATACGCAGTATTTT

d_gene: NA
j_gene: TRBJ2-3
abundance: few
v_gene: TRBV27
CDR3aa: CASSFGGTDTQYF
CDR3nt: TGTGCCAGCAGTTTCGGGGGCACAGATACGCAGTATTTT

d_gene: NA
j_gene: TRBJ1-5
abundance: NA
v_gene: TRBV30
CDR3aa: CAWSPRYYSNQPQHF
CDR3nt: TGTGCCTGGTCGCCCCGGTACTATAGCAATCAGCCCCAGCATTTT

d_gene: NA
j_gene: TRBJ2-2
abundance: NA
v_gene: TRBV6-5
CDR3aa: CASSYGDSGELFF
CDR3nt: TGTGCCAGCAGTTACGGGGACTCCGGGGAGCTGTTTTTT

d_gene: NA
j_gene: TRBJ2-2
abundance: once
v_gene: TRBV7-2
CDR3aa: CASSLDPTGELFF
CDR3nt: TGTGCCAGCAGCTTAGACCCCACCGGGGAGCTGTTTTTT

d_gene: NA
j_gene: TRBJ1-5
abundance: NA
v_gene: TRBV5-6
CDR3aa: CASSFVGQPQHF
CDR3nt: TGTGCCAGCAGCTTTGTGGGTCAGCCCCAGCATTTT

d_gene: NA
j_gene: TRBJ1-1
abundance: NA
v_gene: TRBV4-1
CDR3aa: CASSQEWGNTEAFF
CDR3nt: TGCGCCAGCAGCCAAGAATGGGGAAACACTGAAGCTTTCTTT

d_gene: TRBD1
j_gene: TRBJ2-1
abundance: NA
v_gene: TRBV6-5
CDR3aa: CASSFSTGGVDEQFF
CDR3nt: TGTGCCAGCAGTTTCTCGACAGGGGGGGTAGATGAGCAGTTCTTC

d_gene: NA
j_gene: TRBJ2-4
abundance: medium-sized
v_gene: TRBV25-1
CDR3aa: CASSAGQVEYF
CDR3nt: TGTGCCAGCAGTGCGGGACAAGTGGAGTACTTC

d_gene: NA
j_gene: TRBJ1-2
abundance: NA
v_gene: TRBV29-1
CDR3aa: CSVETGSAGYTF
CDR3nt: TGCAGCGTGGAAACAGGGAGTGCTGGCTACACCTTC

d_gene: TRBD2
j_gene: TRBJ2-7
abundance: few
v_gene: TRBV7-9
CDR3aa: CASSPSSGASYEQYF
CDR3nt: TGTGCCAGCAGCCCTTCTAGCGGGGCTTCCTACGAGCAGTACTTC

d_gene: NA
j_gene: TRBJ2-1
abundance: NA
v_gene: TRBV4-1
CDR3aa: CASSQESKYNEQFF
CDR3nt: TGCGCCAGCAGCCAAGAATCTAAGTACAATGAGCAGTTCTTC

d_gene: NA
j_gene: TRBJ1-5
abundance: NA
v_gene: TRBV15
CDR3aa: CATSRDGGIRPQHF
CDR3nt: TGTGCCACCAGCAGAGATGGGGGGATCCGGCCCCAGCATTTT

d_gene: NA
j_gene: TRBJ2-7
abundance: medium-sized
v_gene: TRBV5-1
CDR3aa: CASSLGTGTYEQYF
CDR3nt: TGCGCCAGCAGCTTGGGGACGGGCACCTACGAGCAGTACTTC

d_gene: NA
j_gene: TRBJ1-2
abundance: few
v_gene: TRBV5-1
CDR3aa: CASIMGPGTAYGYTF
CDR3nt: TGCGCCAGCATCATGGGGCCCGGAACGGCCTATGGCTACACCTTC

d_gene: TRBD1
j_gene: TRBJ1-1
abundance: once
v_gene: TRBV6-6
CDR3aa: CASSYSAGGSEAFF
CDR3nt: TGTGCCAGCAGTTACTCGGCAGGGGGTAGTGAAGCTTTCTTT

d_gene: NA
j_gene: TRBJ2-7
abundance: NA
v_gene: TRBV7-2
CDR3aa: CASSSGPPRENEQYF
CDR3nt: TGTGCCAGCAGCTCGGGCCCCCCCCGCGAGAACGAGCAGTACTTC

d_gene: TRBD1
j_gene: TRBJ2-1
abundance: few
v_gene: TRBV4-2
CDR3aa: CASSQETGGLYNEQFF
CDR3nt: TGTGCCAGCAGCCAAGAGACAGGGGGCCTCTACAATGAGCAGTTCTTC

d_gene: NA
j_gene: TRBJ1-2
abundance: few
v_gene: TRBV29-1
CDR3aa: CSVEDQDGGRHGYTF
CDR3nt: TGCAGCGTTGAAGACCAAGACGGGGGGCGGCATGGCTACACCTTC

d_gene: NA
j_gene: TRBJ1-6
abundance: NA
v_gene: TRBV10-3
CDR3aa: CAISESDMRNSPLHF
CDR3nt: TGTGCCATCAGTGAGTCCGACATGCGAAATTCACCCCTCCACTTT

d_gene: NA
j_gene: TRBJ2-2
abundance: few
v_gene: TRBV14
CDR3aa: CASSQLGGTGELFF
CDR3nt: TGTGCCAGCAGCCAACTAGGGGGCACCGGGGAGCTGTTTTTT

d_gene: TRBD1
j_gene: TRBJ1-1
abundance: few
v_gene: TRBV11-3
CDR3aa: CAEGDRWLEAFF
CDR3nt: TGTGCCGAGGGGGACAGGTGGCTTGAAGCTTTCTTT

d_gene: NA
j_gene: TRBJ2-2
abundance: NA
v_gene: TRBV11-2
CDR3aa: CASVGQEFNTGELFF
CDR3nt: TGTGCCAGCGTCGGGCAGGAATTCAACACCGGGGAGCTGTTTTTT

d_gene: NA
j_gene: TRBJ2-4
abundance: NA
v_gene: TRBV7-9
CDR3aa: CASSLVSAKNIQYF
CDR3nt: TGTGCCAGCAGCTTAGTTTCCGCCAAAAACATTCAGTACTTC

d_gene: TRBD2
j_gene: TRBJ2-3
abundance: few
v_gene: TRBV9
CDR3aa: CASSVVAGGTDTQYF
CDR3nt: TGTGCCAGCAGCGTAGTTGCGGGGGGCACAGATACGCAGTATTTT

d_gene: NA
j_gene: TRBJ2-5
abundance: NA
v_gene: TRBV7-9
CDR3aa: CASSSPSPGETQYF
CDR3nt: TGTGCCAGCAGCTCGCCCTCGCCTGGCGAGACCCAGTACTTC

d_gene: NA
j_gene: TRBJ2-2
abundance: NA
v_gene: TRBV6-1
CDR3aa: CASSEWGAGELFF
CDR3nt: TGTGCCAGCAGTGAATGGGGGGCCGGGGAGCTGTTTTTT

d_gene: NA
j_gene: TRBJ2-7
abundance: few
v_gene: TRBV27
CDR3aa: CASSWGGRNYEQYF
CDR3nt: TGTGCCAGCAGTTGGGGGGGCCGTAACTACGAGCAGTACTTC

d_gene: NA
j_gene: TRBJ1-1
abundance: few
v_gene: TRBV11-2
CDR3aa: CASSLHANTEAFF
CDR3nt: TGTGCCAGCAGCCTACACGCGAACACTGAAGCTTTCTTT

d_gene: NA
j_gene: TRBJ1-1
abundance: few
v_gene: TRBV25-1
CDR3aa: CASSGGHTEAFF
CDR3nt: TGTGCCAGCTCTGGTGGGCACACTGAAGCTTTCTTT

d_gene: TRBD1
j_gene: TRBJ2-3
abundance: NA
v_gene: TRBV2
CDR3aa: CASSEWRQGADTQYF
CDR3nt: TGTGCCAGCAGTGAATGGCGACAGGGTGCAGATACGCAGTATTTT

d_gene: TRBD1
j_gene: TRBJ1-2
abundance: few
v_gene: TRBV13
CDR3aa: CASRDRDRGLYGYTF
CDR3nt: TGTGCCAGCAGGGACCGGGACAGGGGACTTTATGGCTACACCTTC

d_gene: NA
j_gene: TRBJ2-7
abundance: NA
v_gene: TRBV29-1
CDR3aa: CSAEGLSNEQYF
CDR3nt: TGCAGCGCGGAGGGACTCTCAAACGAGCAGTACTTC

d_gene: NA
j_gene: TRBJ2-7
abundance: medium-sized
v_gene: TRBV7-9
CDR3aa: CASSSPTSPYEQYF
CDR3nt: TGTGCCAGCAGCAGTCCGACTAGTCCCTACGAGCAGTACTTC

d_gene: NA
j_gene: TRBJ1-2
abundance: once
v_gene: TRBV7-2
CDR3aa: CASSMGRIYGYTF
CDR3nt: TGTGCCAGCAGCATGGGACGGATCTATGGCTACACCTTC

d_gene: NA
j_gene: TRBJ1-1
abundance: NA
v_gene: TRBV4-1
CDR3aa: CASSQGPLNTEAFF
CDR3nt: TGCGCCAGCAGCCAAGGACCCCTGAACACTGAAGCTTTCTTT

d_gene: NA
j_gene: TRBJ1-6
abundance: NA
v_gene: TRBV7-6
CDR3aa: CASSLAWDSPLHF
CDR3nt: TGTGCCAGCAGCTTAGCGTGGGACTCACCCCTCCACTTT

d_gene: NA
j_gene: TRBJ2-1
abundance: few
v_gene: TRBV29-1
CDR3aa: CSVEEVYNEQFF
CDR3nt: TGCAGCGTTGAAGAAGTCTACAATGAGCAGTTCTTC

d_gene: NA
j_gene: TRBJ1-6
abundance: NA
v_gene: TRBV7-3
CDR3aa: CASSLEGGSPLHF
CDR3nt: TGTGCCAGCAGCTTAGAGGGAGGGTCACCCCTCCACTTT

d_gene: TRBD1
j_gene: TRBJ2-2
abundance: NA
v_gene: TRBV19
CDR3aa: CASSPDRDDTGELFF
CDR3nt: TGTGCCAGTAGTCCGGACAGGGATGACACCGGGGAGCTGTTTTTT

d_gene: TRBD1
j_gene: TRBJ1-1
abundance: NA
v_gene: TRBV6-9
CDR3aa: CASSIRGQDTEAFF
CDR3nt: TGTGCCAGCAGTATCCGCGGACAGGACACTGAAGCTTTCTTT

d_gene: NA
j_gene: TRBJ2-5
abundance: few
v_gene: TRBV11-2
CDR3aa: CASSLVGGRAETQYF
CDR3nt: TGTGCCAGCAGCTTAGTGGGGGGCCGGGCGGAGACCCAGTACTTC

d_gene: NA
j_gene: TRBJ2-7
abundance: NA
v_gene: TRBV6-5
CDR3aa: CASSYGVIGVGQQYF
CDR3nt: TGTGCCAGCAGTTACGGGGTGATCGGGGTCGGTCAGCAGTACTTC

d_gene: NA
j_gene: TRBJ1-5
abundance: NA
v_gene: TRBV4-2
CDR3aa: CASSQDRGGASQPQHF
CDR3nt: TGTGCCAGCAGCCAAGATAGGGGGGGAGCGAGTCAGCCCCAGCATTTT